These 26 T cell receptor beta chains share one sample of origin, sequenced in a study. TCRdb processed the 5' RACE reads anew with MiXCR; each CDR3 protein has one entry. The sample gives about 50,000 distinct CDR3 sequences, 17% of which show up once; 2% to 2.5% is in the top ten. The sequenced material came from naive CD4+ T cells sorted from blood. Subset here: naive CD4+ T cells, CD4+CD45RA+CD25-. These receptors were collected from a female donor with breast cancer.

This clonotype occurred a few times. The chain uses TRBV5-1 and TRBJ2-1; a weak D match, TRBD1 (5 bases). Per germline, CDR1 SGHRS and CDR2 YFSETQ. This CDR3 contains 14 residues. Trimming pared 4 bases from V and 5 bases from J, leaving 13 bases between. For the CDR3, the DNA is TGCGCCAGCAGCACAGGAAGTGGCGACAATGAGCAGTTCTTC. It specifies CASSTGSGDNEQFF.

J is TRBJ2-6 and V is TRBV19; D might be TRBD1 (6 bases). The germline V gene has CDR1 LNHDA and CDR2 SQIVND (reference sequence). V dropped 6 bases and J dropped 4 bases, with 10 bases sitting between them. CDR3 length: 14 amino acids. As DNA, the CDR3 is TGTGCCAGTAGGAGGACAGCCGGGGCCAACGTCCTGACTTTC. Encoded protein: CASRRTAGANVLTF.

The V call is TRBV24-1, the J call TRBJ2-3; no definite D call. V was trimmed by 2 bases and J by 6 bases, leaving 8 bases between them. The CDR3 spans 13 residues. Per the germline V gene, CDR1 is KGHDR and CDR2 is SFDVKD. The CDR3 is CATSDSRRDTQYF. DNA for the CDR3: TGTGCCACCAGTGATTCCCGGCGGGATACGCAGTATTTT.

A remark on this clonotype: A much larger clone lies one base from this, so it may be a read error. The chain couples TRBV5-1 to TRBJ1-1; D is unclear. The CDR3 has 15 residues. From germline, CDR1 is SGHRS and CDR2 YFSETQ. The DNA for the CDR3 is TGCGCCAGCAGCTTGGACATGGGCCGGAACGCTGAAGCTTTCTTT. Its protein is CASSLDMGRNAEAFF.

This clonotype was seen once. A much larger clone lies a single base off, so this may be a read error. This chain joins TRBV12-3 or TRBV12-4 and TRBJ2-2; 8 bases map to TRBD2. This CDR3 region has 14 residues. In DNA form, the CDR3 reads TGTGTCAGCAGTTTGGGACTAGGGGCCGGGGAGCTGTTTTTT. Its protein product is CVSSLGLGAGELFF.

This clonotype was seen only a few times. This chain links TRBV5-1 with TRBJ2-7; weak D call: TRBD1 (5 bases). Germline V gene lookup returns CDR1 SGHRS and CDR2 YFSETQ. V gave up 4 bases and J gave up 6 bases, with 23 bases separating them. This CDR3 is built from 16 residues. CDR3 amino acids: CASSRTERQGLSEQYF. DNA of the CDR3: TGCGCCAGCAGCCGAACTGAAAGGCAGGGTTTGAGCGAGCAGTACTTC. The full variable domain, with the rest looked up from reference TRBV5-1 and TRBJ2-7, is KAGVTQTPRYLIKTRGQQVTLSCSPISGHRSVSWYQQTPGQGLQFLFEYFSETQRNKGNFPGRFSGRQFSNSRSEMNVSTLELGDSALYLCASSRTERQGLSEQYFGPGTRLTVT.

About this clonotype itself: It may be a read error: a sequence one base away is much more abundant. The chain recombines TRBV29-1 with TRBJ2-1; 8 positions agree with TRBD1. The CDR3 spans 13 residues. Germline-derived CDR1 and CDR2 are SQVTM and ANQGSEA. The CDR3 bases are TGCAGCGTTGAACCGGACAGGGTAAATGGGCAGTTCTTC. It translates to CSVEPDRVNGQFF.

A word on this clonotype: A junction end diverges from the germline sequence, so it may reflect a read error. The chain uses TRBV20-1 and TRBJ2-1; 8 bases fit TRBD1. CDR3 length equals 14 residues. Germline loops: CDR1 DFQATT, CDR2 SNEGSKA (reference sequence). The CDR3 bases are TGCAGTGCCCCCCCAGGGGGCTACCACAATGGGCAGTTCTTC. Translation gives CSAPPGGYHNGQFF.

Note on this clonotype: At one boundary the junction diverges from the germline segment, which might be a read error. This chain connects TRBV4-1 to TRBJ2-3; D not certain. The CDR3 has 15 amino acids. Germline CDR1 and CDR2: MGHRA and YSYEKL. CDR3 coding DNA: TGCGCCAGCAGCCAACAGACTTATAGCACAGATACGCGGTATTTT. It codes for CASSQQTYSTDTRYF.

The sample holds many counts of this clonotype. The chain employs TRBV29-1 and TRBJ1-1; no definite D call. The germline V and J ends were trimmed by 7 bases and 1 base, with 13 bases remaining between them. Germline assignment: CDR1 SQVTM and CDR2 ANQGSEA. The CDR3 consists of 13 residues. Written as DNA, the CDR3 is TGCAGCGGGCGACGGACCGAGAACACTGAAGCTTTCTTT. It encodes CSGRRTENTEAFF.

This clonotype was observed a few times. The J gene is TRBJ1-5, the V gene TRBV7-2; 8 bases match TRBD1. The CDR3 has 14 amino acids. Germline V CDR1 and CDR2: SGHTA, FQGNSA. Germline trimming cut 5 bases from V and 6 bases from J; bases unmatched to any gene: 6. Here the CDR3 DNA reads TGTGCCAGCAGCCCGACAGGGGCCGTTCAGCCCCAGCATTTT. It is translated as CASSPTGAVQPQHF.

The genes are TRBV18 and TRBJ1-1; D is undetermined. Germline CDR1 and CDR2: KGHSH and LQKENI. The germline V and J ends were trimmed by 8 bases and 7 bases, with 11 bases remaining between them. The CDR3 has 11 residues. In nucleotides, the CDR3 is TGTGCCAGCCATTCCCCCGTTGAAGCTTTCTTT. It codes for CASHSPVEAFF.

The table lists this clonotype with a few counts. The rearrangement links TRBV7-6 to TRBJ2-1; 7 nucleotides line up with TRBD1. There are 14 residues in the CDR3. V shed 1 base, J shed 9 bases, and the junction held 6 bases outside the gene matches. Germline V gene data show CDR1 as SGHVS and CDR2 as FNYEAQ. The CDR3 is CASSLGEGAGEQFF. CDR3 DNA sequence: TGTGCCAGCAGCTTAGGAGAGGGGGCGGGTGAGCAGTTCTTC.

The rearrangement uses TRBV28 and TRBJ1-5; TRBD1 matches 7 bases. Germline V gene lookup returns CDR1 MDHEN and CDR2 SYDVKM. This CDR3 has 13 residues. J was trimmed by 7 bases and V by 2 bases; bases with no gene match: 2. CDR3 nucleotides: TGTGCCAGCAGTTTAAAGGGGGCACAGCCCCAGCATTTT. This sequence encodes CASSLKGAQPQHF.

This clonotype was picked up a small number of times. The rearrangement links TRBV9 to TRBJ1-1, with TRBD1 matching over 7 bases. Germline loops: CDR1 SGDLS, CDR2 YYNGEE. J lost 5 bases, V lost 4 bases, and 8 bases had no gene match. The CDR3 spans 14 residues. CDR3 DNA: TGTGCCAGCAGCATGACAGGGTCTAGAACTGAAGCTTTCTTT. It encodes CASSMTGSRTEAFF. The full variable domain, in which reference TRBV9 and TRBJ1-1 provide the parts outside the CDR3, is DSGVTQTPKHLITATGQRVTLRCSPRSGDLSVYWYQQSLDQGLQFLIQYYNGEERAKGNILERFSAQQFPDLHSELNLSSLELGDSALYFCASSMTGSRTEAFFGQGTRLTVV.

This clonotype was observed many times. The V and J genes are TRBV29-1 and TRBJ2-1, with 7 bases that match TRBD2. The CDR3 is made up of 13 amino acids. V trimming: 7 bases; J trimming: 4 bases; junction bases outside the gene matches: 7. Per germline, CDR1 SQVTM and CDR2 ANQGSEA. The CDR3 DNA sequence: TGCAGCGCCGGCCTAGCGGTATACAATGAGCAGTTCTTC. Translating it yields CSAGLAVYNEQFF.

This clonotype was counted between two and nine times. V usage is TRBV7-9 and J usage is TRBJ2-1, with a weak D call TRBD2 (6 bases). Trimming cost V 4 bases and J 6 bases, with 16 bases left between them. CDR1 and CDR2 from the germline V gene are SEHNR and FQNEAQ (reference sequence). The CDR3 is made up of 15 amino acids. As DNA, the CDR3 is TGTGCCAGCAGCTCCCGACTAGTTGTTAGCAATGAGCAGTTCTTC. Its translation is CASSSRLVVSNEQFF.

This clonotype was seen more than once but under ten times. The rearrangement uses TRBV7-3 and TRBJ1-6; TRBD1 might be the D (6 bases). V was pared by 3 bases and J by 11 bases, with 11 bases between. Germline values: CDR1 SGHTA, CDR2 FQGTGA. CDR3 size: 13 residues. The CDR3, as DNA: TGTGCCAGCAGCTTTCAGGGGAACGCACCCCTCCACTTT. The encoded protein is CASSFQGNAPLHF.

This sequence joins TRBV6-5 and TRBJ1-1; 7 bases map to TRBD1. CDR1 is MNHEY and CDR2 is SVGAGI in the germline V gene. V trimming: 5 bases; J trimming: 10 bases; junction bases outside the gene matches: 4. The CDR3 covers 11 residues. The CDR3 DNA is TGTGCCAGCAGTAAGGGGGCGGGAGCTTTCTTT. Translation gives CASSKGAGAFF.

In regard to this clonotype: The junction departs from germline at one end; a sequencing error may be responsible. The gene calls are TRBV5-1 and TRBJ2-1; D unresolved. From germline, CDR1 is SGHRS and CDR2 YFSETQ. The CDR3 is made up of 16 amino acids. DNA of the CDR3: TGCGCCAGCGGCTTGAGGTCTATGAGAACCTACAATGAGCAGTTCTTC. Protein: CASGLRSMRTYNEQFF.

This clonotype was seen at least ten times. The V call is TRBV20-1, the J call TRBJ1-2, with unresolved D. This CDR3 spans 15 amino acids. Germline V gene lookup returns CDR1 DFQATT and CDR2 SNEGSKA (reference sequence). V lost 0 bases, J lost 4 bases, and 15 bases lay in between. The chain's CDR3 is CSAREFGRWIYGYTF. The CDR3 bases are TGCAGTGCTAGAGAATTTGGCAGGTGGATCTATGGCTACACCTTC.

At least ten counts were recorded for this clonotype. V usage is TRBV9 and J usage is TRBJ1-6; D is unclear. Trimming shortened V by 5 bases and J by 7 bases, and 10 bases separated the two germline ends. The germline CDR1 and CDR2 sequences are SGDLS and YYNGEE. This CDR3 spans 13 amino acids. The CDR3 DNA is TGTGCCAGCAGAGGACTGGGCAATTCACCCCTCCACTTT. This gives the protein CASRGLGNSPLHF.

V is TRBV3-1 and J is TRBJ1-3, with a tentative D call TRBD1 (5 bases). Trimming removed 0 bases at V and 1 base at J, with 22 bases between. This CDR3 contains 20 residues. In germline, CDR1 is LGHDT, CDR2 YNNKEL (reference sequence). In DNA form, the CDR3 reads TGTGCCAGCAGCCAAGACGGGGGACGGGGGAGATTAGGGTCTGGAAACACCATATATTTT. As protein: CASSQDGGRGRLGSGNTIYF.

This clonotype was observed many times. CDR3 nucleotide sequence: TGCAGTATTGGGGGGGAGGAGACCCAGTACTTC. This sequence encodes CSIGGEETQYF. The chain couples TRBV20-1 to TRBJ2-5; the match to TRBD2 covers 7 bases. The CDR3 is made up of 11 amino acids. Germline V gene sequence: CDR1 DFQATT, CDR2 SNEGSKA (reference sequence). The junction had 5 bases not matched to a gene; V was cut back by 8 bases and J by 5 bases.

This sequence joins TRBV12-3 or TRBV12-4 and TRBJ1-2; D is unresolved. V was clipped by 3 bases and J by 8 bases, with 16 bases between them. This CDR3 has 14 residues. The chain's CDR3 is CASSLDGLNRGYTF. DNA for the CDR3: TGTGCCAGCAGTTTGGACGGCCTCAATCGGGGCTACACCTTC.

The chain couples TRBV29-1 to TRBJ2-1; maybe TRBD1 (5 bases). Looked up from germline, CDR1 is SQVTM and CDR2 is ANQGSEA. This CDR3 has 16 amino acids. V gave up 3 bases and J gave up 1 base, with 16 bases separating them. CDR3 DNA sequence: TGCAGCGTTGATAACCAGGGAACCTATTCCTACAATGAGCAGTTCTTC. Translation gives CSVDNQGTYSYNEQFF.